Following are 25 T cell receptor beta chains from one sample sequenced in a study of blood T cells in healthy people across ages (dated by TCRdb to the mid-2010s). Library construction relied on 5' RACE. Sequenced on an Illumina HiSeq 2500. A second roughly 7 to 11 cycle PCR used a sample-barcoded 5' primer and a J-beta primer mix. TCRdb handled the public reads itself, with Q25 trimming in fastp and clone calling in MiXCR, and kept productive beta chains. Every entry covers one CDR3 protein and lists the most common genes and DNA from its rows. The sample data list about 640,000 distinct CDR3 sequences, and roughly 53% of these were observed just once. The biggest ten clones account for roughly 34% of the sample. What was sequenced was blood. The receptors shown here come from a man between 60 and 75 years old in good health.

The chain is built from TRBV2 and TRBJ2-4; 8 nucleotides match TRBD2. The CDR3 is made up of 16 amino acids. Germline V gives CDR1 SNHLY, CDR2 FYNNEI. The ends lost 0 bases at V and 1 base at J; junction bases unmatched: 2. The CDR3 loop reads CASSEAPGGAKNIQYF. CDR3 sequence (DNA): TGTGCCAGCAGTGAAGCCCCGGGGGGGGCCAAAAACATTCAGTACTTC.

The chain carries TRBV28 and TRBJ2-3; TRBD1 or TRBD2 may be the D gene (5 bases each). The CDR3 covers 15 residues. Trimming left V 3 bases short and J 4 bases short, with 14 bases between. CDR1 and CDR2 from the germline V gene are MDHEN and SYDVKM. This chain's CDR3 is CASSLGTLESDTQYF. CDR3 nucleotide sequence: TGTGCCAGCAGTTTGGGGACGTTGGAGTCAGATACGCAGTATTTT.

This clonotype was recorded many times. The chain uses TRBV28 and TRBJ2-5, with TRBD1 matching over 10 bases. Germline-derived CDR1 and CDR2 are MDHEN and SYDVKM. V was pared by 5 bases and J by 2 bases, with 8 bases of the junction left unmatched. This CDR3 comprises 16 residues. The DNA of the CDR3 is TGTGCCAGCAGTATCCCCGGGACAGGGGTACAAGAGACCCAGTACTTC. This encodes CASSIPGTGVQETQYF.

The rearrangement joins TRBV14 to TRBJ1-2; tentative D call: TRBD1 (5 bases). V was pared by 3 bases and J by 6 bases, with 11 bases between. The CDR3 runs 13 residues. CDR1 SGHDN and CDR2 FVKESK come from the germline V gene. As DNA, the CDR3 is TGTGCCAGCAGCCACGGGACGGCCGATGGCTACACCTTC. As protein: CASSHGTADGYTF.

CDR3 sequence (DNA): TGTGCCAGCAGTTACTCTGGCAGTAGGCAAGAGACCCAGTACTTC. It codes for CASSYSGSRQETQYF. V and J are TRBV6-5 and TRBJ2-5; no clear D. CDR1 and CDR2 from the germline V gene are MNHEY and SVGAGI. V was trimmed by 0 bases and J by 2 bases, leaving 10 bases between them. The CDR3 has 15 residues.

This chain connects TRBV7-9 to TRBJ2-7, with TRBD2 matching over 12 bases. The V and J ends lost 5 bases and 3 bases, in that order; junction bases with no gene match: 8. The V gene's germline CDR1 is SEHNR and CDR2 FQNEAQ (reference sequence). The CDR3 extends over 16 amino acids. CDR3 residues: CASSQPTSGGLYEQYF. Here the CDR3 DNA reads TGTGCCAGCAGCCAACCGACTAGCGGGGGCCTCTACGAGCAGTACTTC. Drawing the rest from reference TRBV7-9 and TRBJ2-7, the complete variable domain is DTGVSQNPRHKITKRGQNVTFRCDPISEHNRLYWYRQTLGQGPEFLTYFQNEAQLEKSRLLSDRFSAERPKGSFSTLEIQRTEQGDSAMYLCASSQPTSGGLYEQYFGPGTRLTVT.

This sequence joins TRBV6-5 and TRBJ2-1; D gene uncertain. The CDR3 has 14 residues. CDR1 MNHEY and CDR2 SVGAGI come from the germline V gene. V lost 4 bases and J 6 bases, leaving 13 bases between the germline ends. CDR3 sequence: CASSSSLLTNEQFF. The CDR3 nucleotides are TGTGCCAGCAGTTCCTCACTCCTCACCAATGAGCAGTTCTTC.

The chain links TRBV7-9 to TRBJ1-2, with D maybe TRBD1 (6 bases). Deletions cut 3 bases from V and 6 bases from J, with 14 bases between. CDR1 and CDR2 from the germline V gene are SEHNR and FQNEAQ (reference sequence). The CDR3 contains 14 residues. The CDR3, as DNA: TGTGCCAGCAGCTTGGCAGGAGGGGGACATGGCTACACCTTC. Translation gives CASSLAGGGHGYTF. Using reference TRBV7-9 and TRBJ1-2 for the parts outside the CDR3, the full variable domain is DTGVSQNPRHKITKRGQNVTFRCDPISEHNRLYWYRQTLGQGPEFLTYFQNEAQLEKSRLLSDRFSAERPKGSFSTLEIQRTEQGDSAMYLCASSLAGGGHGYTFGSGTRLTVV.

This chain connects TRBV28 to TRBJ1-2; 7 nucleotides align to TRBD1. Losses at the gene ends were 8 bases for V and 4 bases for J; bases not matched to a gene: 13. Germline V gene lookup returns CDR1 MDHEN and CDR2 SYDVKM. The CDR3 loop spans 15 amino acids. The CDR3 sequence: CASAVLGTAVYGYTF. Written as DNA, the CDR3 is TGTGCCAGCGCCGTCCTCGGGACAGCAGTCTATGGCTACACCTTC.

This rearrangement joins TRBV27 to TRBJ1-2; TRBD1 is a possible D gene (5 bases). Germline-derived CDR1 and CDR2 are MNHEY and SMNVEV (reference sequence). V gave up 6 bases and J gave up 6 bases, with 23 bases separating them. The CDR3 has 16 residues. The CDR3 loop reads CASSSHDSFPLNGYTF. The CDR3 coding sequence is TGTGCCAGCAGCTCCCACGACAGCTTTCCCCTTAATGGCTACACCTTC.

Only one count was recorded for this clonotype. The CDR3 bases are TGTGCCAGCAGTTTAAATGTAGTCGCTGGGGCCAACGTCCTGACTTTC. Its protein is CASSLNVVAGANVLTF. V and J are TRBV12-3 or TRBV12-4 and TRBJ2-6; D call uncertain. V was clipped by 2 bases and J by 2 bases, with 10 bases between them. CDR3 length: 16 amino acids.

The chain combines TRBV27 with TRBJ2-7; the D gene is possibly TRBD2 (6 bases). The ends were cut back, 6 bases at V and 0 bases at J, with 6 bases in the middle. The germline V gene has CDR1 MNHEY and CDR2 SMNVEV (reference sequence). The CDR3 spans 12 residues. CDR3 coding DNA: TGTGCCAGCAGGGGACTCTCCTACGAGCAGTACTTC. Its translation is CASRGLSYEQYF.

The chain has TRBV7-2 and TRBJ2-2; D might be TRBD1 (7 bases). The CDR3 has 15 residues. V shed 3 bases and J shed 6 bases, with 14 bases lying between them. In germline, CDR1 is SGHTA, CDR2 FQGNSA. The chain's CDR3 is CASSFNQGGPGELFF. CDR3 DNA sequence: TGTGCCAGCAGCTTCAACCAGGGGGGCCCCGGGGAGCTGTTTTTT.

The rearrangement joins TRBV12-3 or TRBV12-4 to TRBJ1-5; TRBD1 might be the D (5 bases). The V gene lost 6 bases and the J gene lost 2 bases, with 20 bases spanning the gap. The CDR3 is made up of 17 amino acids. In DNA form, the CDR3 reads TGTGCCAGCAGCTCCCCGTCGGGGACGCTTCGCAATCAGCCCCAGCATTTT. Translation: CASSSPSGTLRNQPQHF.

V and J are TRBV18 and TRBJ1-2; D might be TRBD1 (5 bases). The V end lost 3 bases, the J end lost 6 bases, and 14 bases lay between the germline ends. The CDR3 runs 14 residues. Germline CDR1 and CDR2: KGHSH and LQKENI. The CDR3 loop is CASSPQGNMDGYTF. CDR3 nucleotides: TGTGCCAGCTCACCCCAGGGTAATATGGATGGCTACACCTTC.

This clonotype occurred a few times. This chain uses TRBV12-3 or TRBV12-4 with TRBJ2-4; either TRBD1 or TRBD2 may supply D (5 bases each). The CDR3 has 15 amino acids. V was shortened by 3 bases and J by 2 bases, with 11 bases between the two germline ends. CDR3 loop: CASSFQGVPKNIQYF. For the CDR3, the DNA is TGTGCCAGCAGTTTCCAGGGAGTGCCCAAAAACATTCAGTACTTC.

The genes are TRBV11-2 and TRBJ1-2; D is possibly TRBD1 (6 bases). Between the trimmed V and J ends, which lost 0 bases and 0 bases, there was a span of 14 bases. CDR3 length equals 17 residues. Germline V gives CDR1 SGHAT, CDR2 FQNNGV. CDR3 sequence (DNA): TGTGCCAGCAGCTTAGATTACCGGACAGCGACTAACTATGGCTACACCTTC. Amino acids: CASSLDYRTATNYGYTF.

This sequence joins TRBV29-1 and TRBJ2-5, with a tentative D call TRBD1 (6 bases). Per germline, CDR1 SQVTM and CDR2 ANQGSEA. V was shortened by 1 base and J by 4 bases, with 16 bases between the two germline ends. CDR3 length equals 15 residues. CDR3 sequence (DNA): TGCAGCGTTGAAGGCAGGGGCTTAGGGGGAGAGACCCAGTACTTC. It codes for CSVEGRGLGGETQYF.

This chain connects TRBV6-5 to TRBJ2-2; D unclear. The germline V gene has CDR1 MNHEY and CDR2 SVGAGI. The CDR3 runs 15 residues. Trimming took 7 bases from V and 2 from J, leaving 14 bases between them. The CDR3 loop reads CASTHAGINTGELFF. The DNA of the CDR3 is TGTGCCAGCACTCACGCCGGCATAAACACCGGGGAGCTGTTTTTT.

Regarding this clonotype: This may come from a read error, since a much larger clone is one base off. The V gene is TRBV4-1, the J gene TRBJ2-2; tentative D call: TRBD1 (6 bases). There are 15 residues in the CDR3. Germline CDR1 MGHRA, CDR2 YSYEKL. V lost 3 bases and J 3 bases, leaving 11 bases between the germline ends. The CDR3 DNA follows: TGCGCCAGCAGCCATTGGGCAGGGGACACCGGGGAGCTGTTTTTT. Its protein is CASSHWAGDTGELFF.

This clonotype was picked up a small number of times. This chain connects TRBV20-1 to TRBJ1-2, with D possibly matching TRBD1 (5 bases). Germline V CDR1 and CDR2: DFQATT, SNEGSKA (reference sequence). V gave up 5 bases and J gave up 6 bases, with 16 bases separating them. The CDR3 covers 13 residues. Here the CDR3 reads CSAYGTENNGYTF. CDR3 coding DNA: TGCAGTGCTTACGGGACCGAGAACAATGGCTACACCTTC.

J is TRBJ1-2 and V is TRBV4-1; a possible D gene is TRBD1 (5 bases). The CDR3 spans 15 residues. Germline V gives CDR1 MGHRA, CDR2 YSYEKL. V shed 3 bases and J shed 4 bases, with 15 bases lying between them. In DNA form, the CDR3 reads TGCGCCAGCAGCCACCTTCTGAGGGGACCCTATGGCTACACCTTC. Amino acids: CASSHLLRGPYGYTF.

This chain links TRBV20-1 with TRBJ2-7; D is unclear. The germline gives CDR1 DFQATT, CDR2 SNEGSKA (reference sequence). The CDR3 is made up of 13 amino acids. V was cut by 7 bases and J by 0 bases, with 13 bases left in between. CDR3 sequence reads: CSGGRYSSYEQYF. The CDR3, as DNA: TGCAGTGGAGGACGTTACAGCTCCTACGAGCAGTACTTC.

The CDR3 region has the DNA TGTGCTAGTGGCCGCCCGCCCGGGGGTGGCATTCAGTACTTC. This encodes CASGRPPGGGIQYF. The chain links TRBV12-5 to TRBJ2-4; weak D call: TRBD2 (6 bases). The CDR3 spans 14 residues. In germline, CDR1 is LGHNT, CDR2 FRNRAP. V dropped 6 bases and J dropped 9 bases, with 18 bases sitting between them.

This clonotype was seen a handful of times. The V call is TRBV18, the J call TRBJ1-4; D may be TRBD1 (6 bases). Germline CDR1 KGHSH, CDR2 LQKENI. Deletions cut 3 bases from V and 8 bases from J, with 16 bases between. The CDR3 spans 15 residues. DNA for the CDR3: TGTGCCAGCTCACCCTCAAGGGACATAGGAGAAAAACTGTTTTTT. Amino acid sequence: CASSPSRDIGEKLFF.